These 28 T cell receptor beta chains were sequenced from one sample in a study of blood T cell repertoires in COVID-19. Method: immunoSEQ multiplex PCR; TCRdb's copy keeps in-frame clones and lacks some. The sample includes about 200,000 clones, around nine tenths seen only once; the top ten take roughly 0.69%. Sequencing was carried out using peripheral blood. These receptor sequences come from a man aged 40-50 years with acute or convalescent COVID-19.

The CDR3 coding sequence is TGTGCCAGCAGTCCACAGAATCAAGAGACCCAGTACTTC. This codes for CASSPQNQETQYF. The V gene is TRBV12-3 or TRBV12-4, the J gene TRBJ2-5; D is unclear. The ends were cut back, 5 bases at V and 2 bases at J, with 9 bases in the middle. The CDR3 length is 13 residues.

The chain carries TRBV7-6 and TRBJ2-7; TRBD1 agrees at 7 bases. V trimming: 1 base; J trimming: 2 bases; junction bases outside the gene matches: 5. The CDR3 spans 15 residues. The germline CDR1 and CDR2 sequences are SGHVS and FNYEAQ. CDR3 in amino acids: CASSLETGTAYEQYF. The CDR3 bases are TGTGCCAGCAGCTTAGAAACCGGGACAGCCTACGAGCAGTACTTC.

The chain employs TRBV30 and TRBJ2-3, with D hard to call. CDR1 GTSNPN and CDR2 SVGIG come from the germline V gene (reference sequence). The V gene lost 5 bases and the J gene lost 3 bases, with 6 bases spanning the gap. The CDR3 loop spans 11 amino acids. The CDR3 region is CAWGTTDTQYF. The CDR3 bases are TGTGCCTGGGGAACAACAGATACGCAGTATTTT.

As DNA, the CDR3 is TGTGCCAGCAGTAACAGCGGACAGGGGGCTGTCGAGCAGTACTTC. Its translation is CASSNSGQGAVEQYF. The J gene is TRBJ2-7, the V gene TRBV25-1, with 11 bases identical to TRBD1. CDR1 and CDR2 from the germline V gene are MGHDK and SYGVNS. V was pared by 5 bases and J by 6 bases, with 9 bases of the junction left unmatched. The CDR3 totals 15 residues.

The chain employs TRBV11-2 and TRBJ2-2; 7 nucleotides match TRBD1. The CDR3 consists of 17 residues. CDR1 is SGHAT and CDR2 is FQNNGV in the germline V gene. With 3 bases clipped from V and 1 base from J, the junction kept 8 bases outside the gene matches. CDR3: CASSFTSGTVNTGELFF. CDR3 DNA sequence: TGTGCCAGCAGCTTCACCTCCGGGACAGTGAACACCGGGGAGCTGTTTTTT.

The rearrangement joins TRBV2 to TRBJ2-3; 14 bases match TRBD2. Trimming took 1 base from V and 5 from J; bases not matched to a gene: 5. The length of the CDR3 is 17 residues. Germline V gives CDR1 SNHLY, CDR2 FYNNEI. CDR3 amino acids: CASSEGRLAGGVDTQYF. For the CDR3, the DNA is TGTGCCAGCAGTGAAGGAAGACTAGCGGGGGGGGTAGATACGCAGTATTTT. Complete variable domain (other parts from reference TRBV2 and TRBJ2-3): EPEVTQTPSHQVTQMGQEVILRCVPISNHLYFYWYRQILGQKVEFLVSFYNNEISEKSEIFDDQFSVERPDGSNFTLKIRSTKLEDSAMYFCASSEGRLAGGVDTQYFGPGTRLTVL.

The J gene is TRBJ2-1, the V gene TRBV7-9; 8 bases are shared with TRBD2. J lost 6 bases, V lost 1 base, and 11 bases had no gene match. Germline CDR1 is SEHNR and CDR2 is FQNEAQ (reference sequence). The CDR3 length is 17 residues. CDR3 in amino acids: CASSLGPAGVALNEQFF. The CDR3 DNA is TGTGCCAGCAGCTTAGGCCCAGCGGGGGTAGCCCTCAATGAGCAGTTCTTC.

This sequence joins TRBV5-1 and TRBJ1-2, with 9 bases that match TRBD1. Germline values: CDR1 SGHRS, CDR2 YFSETQ. The CDR3 loop spans 14 amino acids. V lost 6 bases, J lost 4 bases, and 7 bases stayed unmatched. CDR3 in DNA: TGCGCCAGCACCTCGGGACAGGGTGCCTATGGCTACACCTTC. Its protein product is CASTSGQGAYGYTF.

This clone was seen more than once but under ten times. This chain uses TRBV19 with TRBJ1-3, with D perhaps matching TRBD1 (6 bases). Trimming stripped 3 bases from V and 4 bases from J, with 10 bases between. Germline CDR1 reads LNHDA; CDR2 reads SQIVND (reference sequence). The CDR3 spans 14 residues. CDR3 DNA sequence: TGTGCCAGTAGTATGAGACAGGCGGGAAACACCATATATTTT. Its translation: CASSMRQAGNTIYF.

The J gene is TRBJ2-2, the V gene TRBV19, with D perhaps TRBD1 (6 bases). CDR1 and CDR2 from the germline V gene are LNHDA and SQIVND (reference sequence). The CDR3 totals 16 residues. V was clipped by 4 bases and J by 0 bases, with 12 bases between them. This chain's CDR3 is CASSRTADPNTGELFF. The CDR3 region has the DNA TGTGCCAGTAGTAGGACAGCGGACCCGAACACCGGGGAGCTGTTTTTT. The whole variable domain, remainder taken from reference TRBV19 and TRBJ2-2, is DGGITQSPKYLFRKEGQNVTLSCEQNLNHDAMYWYRQDPGQGLRLIYYSQIVNDFQKGDIAEGYSVSREKKESFPLTVTSAQKNPTAFYLCASSRTADPNTGELFFGEGSRLTVL.

This clone has just one count. V and J are TRBV3-1 (or the pseudogene TRBV3-2) and TRBJ2-2; D remains ambiguous. CDR3 length: 12 residues. With 5 bases removed from V and 8 bases from J, the gap between germline ends came to 9 bases. Per the germline V gene, CDR1 is LGHDT and CDR2 is YNNKEL (reference sequence). The CDR3 protein is CASSSTEGELFF. As DNA, the CDR3 is TGTGCCAGCAGCTCAACGGAGGGGGAGCTGTTTTTT.

The chain joins TRBV2 to TRBJ2-7; 7 nucleotides line up with TRBD2. The CDR3 covers 15 residues. J gave up 4 bases and V 6 bases, and 12 bases lay outside the gene matches. Germline CDR1 is SNHLY and CDR2 is FYNNEI. In nucleotides, the CDR3 is TGTGCCAGCAGAGACCGCGGTAGCGGGCATTACGAGCAGTACTTC. Residues: CASRDRGSGHYEQYF.

This chain uses TRBV6-5 with TRBJ2-5, with 7 bases identical to TRBD2. The CDR3 is 16 residues long. The trim removed 1 base at V and 0 bases at J, leaving 5 bases unmatched. Germline V CDR1 and CDR2: MNHEY, SVGAGI. CDR3 nucleotides: TGTGCCAGCAGTTACTTGGGGGGAGGGAACCAAGAGACCCAGTACTTC. Translated: CASSYLGGGNQETQYF.

The V gene is TRBV29-1, the J gene TRBJ1-2; TRBD1 aligns across 7 bases. Germline loops: CDR1 SQVTM, CDR2 ANQGSEA. V shed 4 bases and J 8 bases; nucleotides not matched to a gene: 7. The CDR3 runs 12 residues. CDR3 DNA: TGCAGCGTTGTTGGGACAGCGCCGGGCTACACCTTC. It specifies CSVVGTAPGYTF.

This chain uses TRBV4-1 with TRBJ2-7; D uncertain. The V end was cut by 1 base, the J end by 2 bases, with 9 bases between. CDR1 MGHRA and CDR2 YSYEKL come from the germline V gene. This CDR3 comprises 14 residues. The DNA of the CDR3 is TGCGCCAGCAGCCAAGTGTCAGGCCCCTACGAGCAGTACTTC. It encodes CASSQVSGPYEQYF.

The rearrangement links TRBV10-2 to TRBJ2-4, with 15 bases identical to TRBD2. With 4 bases clipped from V and 8 bases from J, the junction kept 9 bases outside the gene matches. This CDR3 region has 17 residues. Germline V gene lookup returns CDR1 WSHSY and CDR2 SAAADI. CDR3 sequence: CASSGTSGGADSDIQYF. The CDR3 DNA reads TGCGCCAGCAGTGGGACTAGCGGGGGGGCCGATAGTGACATTCAGTACTTC.

The J gene is TRBJ2-1, the V gene TRBV18; 12 bases fit TRBD2. The CDR3 extends over 16 amino acids. Germline CDR1 reads KGHSH; CDR2 reads LQKENI. V lost 0 bases and J lost 8; bases outside the gene matches: 5. CDR3 coding DNA: TGTGCCAGCTCACCACCCCTAGCGGGGGGGCCGGATGAGCAGTTCTTC. Translation: CASSPPLAGGPDEQFF.

This clone was found once. The chain couples TRBV5-6 to TRBJ1-1; unclear D gene. Trimming left V 4 bases short and J 3 bases short, with 10 bases between. The CDR3 contains 13 residues. CDR1 SGHDT and CDR2 YYEEEE come from the germline V gene. In DNA form, the CDR3 reads TGTGCCAGCAGCGCTGAGTCGGACACTGAAGCTTTCTTT. It codes for CASSAESDTEAFF.

The chain is built from TRBV14 and TRBJ1-1, with D hard to call. This CDR3 region has 15 residues. CDR1 is SGHDN and CDR2 is FVKESK in the germline V gene. V lost 4 bases and J 5 bases, leaving 17 bases between the germline ends. Written as DNA, the CDR3 is TGTGCCAGCAGCCCCCGTCGGGTAGGAGCGACTGAAGCTTTCTTT. Protein sequence: CASSPRRVGATEAFF. Based on the CDR3 plus reference TRBV14 and TRBJ1-1, the full variable domain is EAGVTQFPSHSVIEKGQTVTLRCDPISGHDNLYWYRRVMGKEIKFLLHFVKESKQDESGMPNNRFLAERTGGTYSTLKVQPAELEDSGVYFCASSPRRVGATEAFFGQGTRLTVV.

The rearrangement links TRBV4-1 to TRBJ2-7; possibly TRBD1 for D (5 bases). V shed 0 bases and J shed 3 bases, with 15 bases lying between them. This CDR3 spans 16 amino acids. The germline V gene has CDR1 MGHRA and CDR2 YSYEKL. The CDR3 sequence is CASSQELTEPYYEQYF. CDR3 in DNA: TGCGCCAGCAGCCAAGAGTTGACAGAACCTTACTACGAGCAGTACTTC.

V usage is TRBV7-2 and J usage is TRBJ1-4; D is ambiguous. V was cut by 3 bases and J by 4 bases, with 6 bases left in between. CDR1 is SGHTA, CDR2 FQGNSA, per germline. CDR3 length: 13 residues. CDR3 sequence (DNA): TGTGCCAGCAGCTTTGGTAGTAATGAAAAACTGTTTTTT. This encodes CASSFGSNEKLFF.

This chain connects TRBV4-1 to TRBJ2-1, with D maybe TRBD2 (6 bases). Per germline, CDR1 MGHRA and CDR2 YSYEKL. Trimming took 1 base from V and 2 from J, leaving 18 bases between them. The CDR3 consists of 18 residues. CDR3 loop: CASSQVASLARTYNEQFF. The CDR3 nucleotides are TGCGCCAGCAGCCAAGTCGCCTCTCTAGCGCGGACCTACAATGAGCAGTTCTTC.

The chain joins TRBV4-3 to TRBJ2-1; the D gene is possibly TRBD2 (6 bases). Trimming cost V 0 bases and J 5 bases, with 17 bases left between them. The CDR3 runs 17 residues. CDR1 LGHNA and CDR2 YSLEER come from the germline V gene. The CDR3 here is CASSQDSGLGSNNEQFF. The CDR3 coding sequence is TGCGCCAGCAGCCAAGATAGCGGACTCGGGTCTAACAATGAGCAGTTCTTC.

The CDR3 region has the DNA TGTGCCAGCAGTTCCTACGGACAGGGAGAGACTGAAGCTTTCTTT. This codes for CASSSYGQGETEAFF. The V call is TRBV27, the J call TRBJ1-1, with 8 bases lining up with TRBD1. Trimming took 4 bases from V and 5 from J; bases not matched to a gene: 9. The germline gives CDR1 MNHEY, CDR2 SMNVEV (reference sequence). The CDR3 spans 15 residues.

The chain couples TRBV18 to TRBJ2-7, with 7 bases fitting TRBD2. The CDR3 runs 12 residues. Germline CDR1 reads KGHSH; CDR2 reads LQKENI. V lost 3 bases and J lost 5; bases outside the gene matches: 1. CDR3 region: CASSPGGDEQYF. CDR3 nucleotide sequence: TGTGCCAGCTCACCGGGGGGGGACGAGCAGTACTTC.

This clone showed up just a few times. This rearrangement joins TRBV7-9 to TRBJ2-2; 7 bases align to TRBD1. Germline assignment: CDR1 SEHNR and CDR2 FQNEAQ (reference sequence). The V gene end was trimmed by 5 bases and the J gene end by 7 bases; junction bases not matched to a gene: 10. The length of the CDR3 is 15 residues. CDR3 loop: CASSPRDRPLGELFF. The CDR3 DNA reads TGTGCCAGCAGCCCCCGGGACAGACCCCTCGGGGAGCTGTTTTTT.

The chain is built from TRBV3-1 (or the pseudogene TRBV3-2) and TRBJ2-1; 9 nucleotides match TRBD2. The ends lost 1 base at V and 4 bases at J; junction bases unmatched: 5. CDR1 is LGHDT, CDR2 YNNKEL, per germline (reference sequence). CDR3 length: 16 amino acids. CDR3: CASSQGPAGGYNEQFF. The CDR3 nucleotides are TGTGCCAGCAGCCAAGGACCAGCGGGAGGTTACAATGAGCAGTTCTTC.

The chain employs TRBV7-9 and TRBJ2-3; D remains ambiguous. The V end lost 5 bases, the J end lost 8 bases, and 8 bases lay between the germline ends. Germline values: CDR1 SEHNR, CDR2 FQNEAQ (reference sequence). There are 11 residues in the CDR3. The CDR3 bases are TGTGCCAGCAGCCAGCCGGGTACGCAGTATTTT. Protein product: CASSQPGTQYF.